This paragraph reports one T cell receptor (beta chain). Its antigen target is currently unknown. Per-nucleotide qualities are absent, and no much larger clonotype sits a single base away. This record belongs to a study of blood T cell repertoires in COVID-19 (dated by TCRdb to 2020 to 2022). For context, the study as a whole: Collaborator samples came from the United States, Italy and Spain and covered acute and convalescent phases of COVID-19. A freely available public database, intended as a resource for researchers studying the immune response to SARS-CoV-2, is where the repertoires were released. Where available, HLA class I and class II types were obtained from metadata supplied by the sample provider rather than from assay-based typing. The sample metadata nearly always contained a de-identified subject ID, COVID-19 status, age in years and sex. Samples were obtained from the ongoing ImmuneRACE study (first 160 participants) and from approximately 1,200 subjects provided by 6 global collaborators. The material from the prospective study consisted of cDNA or gDNA derived from T cells, B-cell-depleted T cells, or PBMCs. Subjects who had been exposed to COVID-19, were actively infected with it, or had recovered from it provided the deeply sampled blood TCRbeta repertoires that made up the dataset. The full study reports these points: The quantity of clinical and demographic metadata differed by source and by participant and was supplied without curation.

The immunoSEQ Assay, a bias-controlled multiplex PCR, was used to amplify TCRbeta CDR3 regions from genomic DNA. The study's processing was this. The number of nucleated cells in each sample was estimated from the amplification of reference gene primers within the assay. Sequence reads were collapsed and filtered to measure the absolute abundance of every unique TCRbeta CDR3 rearrangement. For each sample, productive Simpson clonality was calculated as the square root of Simpson's diversity index over productive rearrangements. The table comes from immuneACCESS by way of TCRdb, which keeps in-frame sequences with V and J called. Part of the clones is missing from these tables; in studies checked, under half for an unresolved V gene and the rest for unknown reasons. The V and J calls and clone size were taken over from that table, and D and trimming were inferred from the DNA. This sample is represented by roughly 22,000 clones; around 86% of them were singletons. Jointly, the top ten make up about 8.6% of the sample.

Whole blood was collected in K2EDTA tubes by collaborating institutions according to the institutions' own protocols. Collaborator samples were shipped for TCRbeta analysis as frozen whole blood, isolated PBMCs, or DNA extracted from either sample type. CDR1 MNHEY and CDR2 SVGAGI are derived from the germline V gene. Trimming takes 4 bases off V and 5 bases off J; junction bases not matched to a gene: 5. The CDR3 goes from the cysteine to the phenylalanine over 14 residues. Only CDR3 DNA is held: 42 bases, read in frame from base 1. Recombination connected TRBV6-5 to TRBJ1-1; TRBD1 fits 9 bases in the junction. The sample taken for sequencing was peripheral blood. The sequence was obtained from a human donor in a cohort sampled during active COVID-19. The CDR3 is CASSWDRVTTEAFF. In nucleotides, the sequence is TGTGCCAGCAGTTGGGACAGGGTTACTACTGAAGCTTTCTTT.